This passage covers 25 T cell receptor beta chains from one sample sequenced in a study of shared clonotypes between healthy human individuals (dated by TCRdb to the early 2020s). Receptor libraries were prepared by the immunoSEQ multiplex PCR assay. TCRdb carries this immuneACCESS record with in-frame sequences only. Its versions omit some clonotypes, under half of them owing to an unresolved V gene in the studies checked, with the rest unexplained. A total of roughly 1.4 million clones appear in this sample, approximately 98.5% of them only once. The ten largest clonotypes hold 0.36% of the sample. The specimen sequenced was naive CD4+ T cells sorted from blood. In light of the paper, this sample's cell subset or site label describes: CD45RA+ positively selected. The receptors stem from a man aged 30-40 years in good health.

The V and J genes are TRBV4-3 and TRBJ1-1, with unresolved D. V was shortened by 4 bases and J by 0 bases, with 6 bases between the two germline ends. The CDR3 is 13 amino acids. Germline V gives CDR1 LGHNA, CDR2 YSLEER. The CDR3 here is CASSLGLNTEAFF. DNA for the CDR3: TGCGCCAGCAGCCTGGGTTTGAACACTGAAGCTTTCTTT.

The chain carries TRBV5-6 and TRBJ2-1; D not certain. Deletions cut 1 base from V and 5 bases from J, with 10 bases between. Per germline, CDR1 SGHDT and CDR2 YYEEEE. This CDR3 contains 14 residues. CDR3 protein: CASSLNGRNNEQFF. The CDR3 bases are TGTGCCAGCAGCTTGAACGGCAGAAACAATGAGCAGTTCTTC.

The chain employs TRBV25-1 and TRBJ1-5, with 9 bases identical to TRBD1. This CDR3 contains 14 residues. V was clipped by 3 bases and J by 6 bases; unmatched bases: 3. Germline loops: CDR1 MGHDK, CDR2 SYGVNS. The CDR3 DNA reads TGTGCCAGCAGTGATCAACAGGGGGCTCAGCCCCAGCATTTT. Protein product: CASSDQQGAQPQHF.

The chain combines TRBV7-9 with TRBJ2-3, with 10 bases matching TRBD2. Germline-derived CDR1 and CDR2 are SEHNR and FQNEAQ (reference sequence). V gave up 3 bases and J gave up 0 bases; unmatched junction bases: 3. The CDR3 extends over 16 amino acids. DNA for the CDR3: TGTGCCAGCAGCTTCAGAGCGGGAGGGAGCACAGATACGCAGTATTTT. Translating it yields CASSFRAGGSTDTQYF.

V and J are TRBV28 and TRBJ2-1, with D perhaps TRBD2 (6 bases). Germline loops: CDR1 MDHEN, CDR2 SYDVKM. Trimming took 5 bases from V and 7 from J, leaving 15 bases between them. CDR3 length: 14 amino acids. The CDR3 region has the DNA TGTGCCAGCAGTCTCCGGCTAGCGCCTAATGAGCAGTTCTTC. Its translation is CASSLRLAPNEQFF.

The chain is built from TRBV9 and TRBJ2-5; the D gene is possibly TRBD2 (6 bases). Trimming removed 1 base from V and 5 bases from J, with 9 bases in between. Germline V gene lookup returns CDR1 SGDLS and CDR2 YYNGEE. CDR3 size: 13 residues. The CDR3 bases are TGTGCCAGCAGCGTACGGGGGAAGGAGACCCAGTACTTC. Encoded protein: CASSVRGKETQYF.

This CDR3 is CASSDLQRGSYNEQFF. DNA of the CDR3: TGTGCCAGCAGTGATCTTCAGCGGGGCTCCTACAATGAGCAGTTCTTC. This chain connects TRBV2 to TRBJ2-1, with 7 bases identical to TRBD2. CDR3 length: 16 residues. Germline trimming cut 3 bases from V and 0 bases from J; bases unmatched to any gene: 5. Germline V gene lookup returns CDR1 SNHLY and CDR2 FYNNEI.

This sequence joins TRBV5-5 and TRBJ2-5, with 7 bases that match TRBD1. The V gene's germline CDR1 is SGHKS and CDR2 YYEKEE (reference sequence). CDR3 length: 14 amino acids. V shed 3 bases, J shed 5 bases, and the junction held 7 bases outside the gene matches. The CDR3 region has the DNA TGTGCCAGCAGCTCGTGGACAGGAGAGGAGACCCAGTACTTC. This sequence encodes CASSSWTGEETQYF.

This clone showed up just once. This chain uses TRBV11-2 with TRBJ2-1; D ambiguous. From germline, CDR1 is SGHAT and CDR2 FQNNGV. Trimming left V 0 bases short and J 4 bases short, with 13 bases between. The length of the CDR3 is 16 residues. CDR3 nucleotides: TGTGCCAGCAGCTTAGATCGTCAGCTTGGATACAATGAGCAGTTCTTC. Protein sequence: CASSLDRQLGYNEQFF.

V is TRBV18 and J is TRBJ2-1; D tentatively reads TRBD1 or TRBD2 (5 bases each). V lost 6 bases and J lost 7, with 19 bases in between. CDR3 length: 15 residues. Per germline, CDR1 KGHSH and CDR2 LQKENI. As DNA, the CDR3 is TGTGCCAGCTCCAGGACTGGGGCTATTGGGAATGAGCAGTTCTTC. This gives the protein CASSRTGAIGNEQFF.

This chain links TRBV7-9 with TRBJ2-7, with D perhaps TRBD2 (6 bases). The germline V and J ends were trimmed by 6 bases and 6 bases, with 15 bases remaining between them. Germline V gives CDR1 SEHNR, CDR2 FQNEAQ (reference sequence). CDR3 length: 13 amino acids. This CDR3 is CASRGDSPSEQYF. The CDR3 coding sequence is TGTGCCAGCAGAGGGGACTCCCCTAGCGAGCAGTACTTC.

The gene calls are TRBV4-3 and TRBJ2-4, with 9 nucleotides matching TRBD2. V gave up 2 bases and J gave up 6 bases; unmatched junction bases: 11. CDR1 LGHNA and CDR2 YSLEER come from the germline V gene. The CDR3 covers 17 residues. CDR3 DNA sequence: TGCGCCAGCAGCCAATGGGGCGGGAGGGCCATTGGAAACATTCAGTACTTC. This gives the protein CASSQWGGRAIGNIQYF.

This chain uses TRBV5-1 with TRBJ1-2; possibly TRBD1 for D (5 bases). This CDR3 has 15 residues. Per germline, CDR1 SGHRS and CDR2 YFSETQ. Trimming took 0 bases from V and 1 from J, leaving 10 bases between them. The CDR3: CASSLAGQDNYGYTF. The DNA for the CDR3 is TGCGCCAGCAGCTTGGCGGGGCAAGATAACTATGGCTACACCTTC.

The J gene is TRBJ2-7, the V gene TRBV2; a weak D match, TRBD2 (6 bases). V shed 3 bases and J shed 0 bases, with 12 bases lying between them. This CDR3 contains 15 residues. The germline V gene has CDR1 SNHLY and CDR2 FYNNEI. CDR3 sequence reads: CASSDQRVISYEQYF. The CDR3 nucleotides are TGTGCCAGCAGTGACCAGCGGGTGATCTCCTACGAGCAGTACTTC.

CDR3 loop: CASSSTGSGSYEQYF. In DNA form, the CDR3 reads TGTGCCAGCAGCTCAACAGGATCCGGATCCTACGAGCAGTACTTC. J is TRBJ2-7 and V is TRBV7-9; tentatively, D is TRBD1 (5 bases). The germline gives CDR1 SEHNR, CDR2 FQNEAQ (reference sequence). This CDR3 comprises 15 residues. Trimming shortened V by 4 bases and J by 1 base, and 14 bases separated the two germline ends.

The genes are TRBV2 and TRBJ2-1, with 12 bases aligning to TRBD2. This CDR3 contains 16 residues. The germline CDR1 and CDR2 sequences are SNHLY and FYNNEI. V was clipped by 6 bases and J by 5 bases; unmatched bases: 8. The CDR3 loop reads CASRLTLAGGDNEQFF. CDR3 sequence (DNA): TGTGCCAGCAGACTTACTCTAGCGGGAGGGGACAATGAGCAGTTCTTC.

The chain combines TRBV5-4 with TRBJ2-3, with 12 bases identical to TRBD1. J gave up 5 bases and V 2 bases, and 6 bases lay outside the gene matches. Germline CDR1 SGHNT, CDR2 YYREEE (reference sequence). This CDR3 has 16 residues. The CDR3 nucleotides are TGTGCCAGCAGCTTAGGGACAGGGGGCTTTAGAGATACGCAGTATTTT. Translating gives CASSLGTGGFRDTQYF.

The chain combines TRBV19 with TRBJ2-1, with TRBD2 matching 9 bases. The germline V gene has CDR1 LNHDA and CDR2 SQIVND (reference sequence). This CDR3 has 16 residues. The V gene end was trimmed by 5 bases and the J gene end by 6 bases; junction bases not matched to a gene: 11. CDR3 sequence reads: CASSLASGNRVNEQFF. The CDR3 coding sequence is TGTGCCAGTAGTTTGGCTAGCGGGAATAGGGTCAATGAGCAGTTCTTC.

The chain links TRBV19 to TRBJ2-5; 11 nucleotides agree with TRBD2. This CDR3 is 15 amino acids long. Germline CDR1 is LNHDA and CDR2 is SQIVND (reference sequence). J gave up 5 bases and V 6 bases, and 8 bases lay outside the gene matches. The DNA for the CDR3 is TGTGCCAGTAGGGGCGTAGCGGGAGGGCCTGAGACCCAGTACTTC. As protein: CASRGVAGGPETQYF.

The rearrangement links TRBV27 to TRBJ2-1, with TRBD2 matching 7 bases. V trimming: 7 bases; J trimming: 11 bases; junction bases outside the gene matches: 11. Germline CDR1 reads MNHEY; CDR2 reads SMNVEV (reference sequence). This CDR3 spans 13 amino acids. The CDR3 protein is CASNRPGTTQQFF. In DNA, the CDR3 is TGTGCCAGCAACCGTCCCGGGACTACCCAGCAGTTCTTC.

CDR3 coding DNA: TGTGCCAGCAGCGCGGGACCCTCGTCTGATGAGCAGTTCTTC. The encoded protein is CASSAGPSSDEQFF. The rearrangement links TRBV7-2 to TRBJ2-1, with D possibly being TRBD2 (6 bases). This CDR3 spans 14 amino acids. CDR1 is SGHTA, CDR2 FQGNSA, per germline. Trimming cost V 5 bases and J 8 bases, with 16 bases left between them.

This chain joins TRBV28 and TRBJ1-4, with D maybe TRBD1 (6 bases). Germline CDR1 reads MDHEN; CDR2 reads SYDVKM. This CDR3 is built from 14 residues. The V gene lost 7 bases and the J gene lost 8 bases, with 17 bases spanning the gap. This chain's CDR3 is CASMDRGGQEKLFF. In DNA form, the CDR3 reads TGTGCCAGCATGGACAGAGGGGGTCAGGAAAAACTGTTTTTT.

V gene TRBV28 combines with J gene TRBJ2-1; 12 bases map to TRBD2. CDR3 length: 17 amino acids. Germline V gene sequence: CDR1 MDHEN, CDR2 SYDVKM. Losses at the gene ends were 4 bases for V and 5 bases for J; bases not matched to a gene: 9. DNA for the CDR3: TGTGCCAGCAGTTCCCCCCCTAGCGGGAGGGCCCACAATGAGCAGTTCTTC. Its protein product is CASSSPPSGRAHNEQFF.

V usage is TRBV7-9 and J usage is TRBJ2-5; D is uncertain. The CDR3 has 14 amino acids. Germline CDR1 SEHNR, CDR2 FQNEAQ (reference sequence). V lost 4 bases and J lost 4, with 13 bases in between. CDR3 coding DNA: TGTGCCAGCAGCTCCTACAGTGTAGGAGAGACCCAGTACTTC. Protein product: CASSSYSVGETQYF.

The chain employs TRBV7-9 and TRBJ2-3; TRBD2 matches at 8 bases. V shed 4 bases, J shed 2 bases, and the junction held 11 bases outside the gene matches. This CDR3 has 17 amino acids. CDR1 is SEHNR and CDR2 is FQNEAQ in the germline V gene (reference sequence). As DNA, the CDR3 is TGTGCCAGCAGCTCGATGGGTACTAGCGGAGCCACAGATACGCAGTATTTT. Its protein is CASSSMGTSGATDTQYF.